The T cell receptor beta chain described here comes from a study of cytomegalovirus exposure and HLA in healthy donors. Trimming stripped 5 bases from V and 3 bases from J, with 17 bases between. This CDR3 spans 15 amino acids. Germline V CDR1 and CDR2: SEHNR, FQNEAQ (reference sequence). The PCR was carried out with 60 Vbeta primers and 13 Jbeta primers. Sequencing was performed with immunoSEQ multiplex PCR; in TCRdb, only in-frame clones are kept and a portion is missing. The data show about 190,000 clones, roughly 80% seen once. Material: PBMCs. This TCR came from a woman aged 18-30 years in good health and CMV-seronegative. The V and J genes are TRBV7-9 and TRBJ2-7; TRBD1 is a possible D gene (6 bases). The CDR3, as DNA: TGTGCCAGCAGCCGATACGGGACACAAGACTACGAGCAGTACTTC. Its protein product is CASSRYGTQDYEQYF.